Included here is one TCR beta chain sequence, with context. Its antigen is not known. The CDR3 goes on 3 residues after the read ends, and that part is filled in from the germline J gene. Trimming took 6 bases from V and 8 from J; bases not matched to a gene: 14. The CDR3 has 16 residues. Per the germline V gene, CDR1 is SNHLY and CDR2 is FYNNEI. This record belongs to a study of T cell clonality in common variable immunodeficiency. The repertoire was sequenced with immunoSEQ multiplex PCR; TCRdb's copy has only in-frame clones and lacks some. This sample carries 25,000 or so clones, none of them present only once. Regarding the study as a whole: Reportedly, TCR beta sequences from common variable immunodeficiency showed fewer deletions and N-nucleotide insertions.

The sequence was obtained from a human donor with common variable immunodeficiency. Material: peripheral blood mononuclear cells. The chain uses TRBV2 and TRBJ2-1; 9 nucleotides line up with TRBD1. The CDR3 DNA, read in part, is TGTGCCAGCAGGAGGGTGGGGACAGGGTTTCAAGATGAG. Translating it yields CASRRVGTGFQDE. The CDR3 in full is CASRRVGTGFQDEQFF.